This TCR beta chain was found in a study of cytomegalovirus exposure and HLA in healthy donors. Study overall: Unique TCRs numbering some 93 million, obtained from HLA-typed donors, made up an early data release.

PCR employed 60 Vbeta and 13 Jbeta primers. Only in-frame clones appear in the TCRdb table, and some are missing; sequencing was by immunoSEQ multiplex PCR. Among under 250,000 clones listed, around 78% were seen once. This clone was recorded only once. CDR3 size: 14 residues. The J segment lost 7 bases and the V segment lost 3 bases, leaving 8 bases of the junction unmatched. Germline V gene sequence: CDR1 GTSNPN, CDR2 SVGIG (reference sequence). This clonotype was sampled from a man aged 30 to 39 in good health and CMV-seronegative. Sequenced sample: PBMCs. This chain uses TRBV30 with TRBJ1-5; 8 bases line up with TRBD1. CDR3 in amino acids: CAWSAGQGRQPQHF. The CDR3 DNA follows: TGTGCCTGGAGCGCTGGACAGGGTAGACAGCCCCAGCATTTT.